This TCR beta chain was recorded in a study of blood T cells in healthy people across ages. This clonotype occurred a few times. A second PCR, run for 7 to 11 cycles, used a sample-barcoded 5' primer plus a J-beta primer mix. MiXCR was run by TCRdb on the 5' RACE reads, yielding one entry per CDR3 protein. The sample records 1.5 million to 2 million distinct CDR3 sequences, around 36% being singletons. V lost 0 bases and J 5 bases, leaving 7 bases between the germline ends. Germline CDR1 is LGHDT and CDR2 is YNNKEL (reference sequence). CDR3 length: 13 residues. The sequence derives from a woman aged 25 to 45 in good health. Sequenced input: blood. The rearrangement joins TRBV3-1 to TRBJ2-5; D remains ambiguous. The CDR3 region is CASSQEYLETQYF. In nucleotides, the CDR3 is TGTGCCAGCAGCCAAGAATACCTGGAGACCCAGTACTTC.